The source of this T cell receptor (beta chain) is a study of OX40 agonist ivuxolimab in advanced cancers. In the study overall: Three patients, one with hepatocellular carcinoma and two with cutaneous melanoma, achieved partial responses. Study-level results: No antigen was identified for the clonally expanded peripheral T cells.

The assay was immunoSEQ multiplex PCR, and TCRdb's table has in-frame clones only and misses some. The table shows under 95,000 clones, with about nine tenths occurring only once. Trimming removed 6 bases from V and 5 bases from J, with 17 bases in between. The CDR3 spans 14 residues. Germline assignment: CDR1 MNHNS and CDR2 SASEGT. Points on this clone: Its antigen is not known.

The chain couples TRBV6-1 to TRBJ2-7, with D uncertain. The sample was CD4+ or CD8+ T cells sorted from blood, taken in a trial of the OX40 agonist ivuxolimab. The sequence was collected from an adult with an advanced solid tumor such as melanoma, head and neck, liver or kidney cancer. As DNA, the CDR3 is TGTGCCAGCAGCCCTTCGACCAGCGCCGACGAGCAGTACTTC. Translating it yields CASSPSTSADEQYF.